This TCR beta chain was captured by sequencing in a study of siplizumab effects on memory and regulatory T cells (dated by TCRdb to between 2018 and 2021). Study-wide context: The study examined how the anti-CD2 antibody siplizumab affects alloreactive T-cell subsets in allogeneic mixed lymphocyte reactions built from human PBMCs.

Remarks on this clone: The clone's antigen remains unknown. Base qualities are not at hand, and no much larger clone is one base apart.

The library was generated by the immunoSEQ multiplex PCR assay. The deep sequencing platform assayed about 90,000 TCR templates per sample. Genomic DNA extracted from sorted T cells was used for TCRbeta CDR3 sequencing. In the paper's pipeline: The R programming language was used for clonal analysis of TCRbeta CDR3 data. Alloreactive CD4+ and CD8+ clones were defined by comparing unstimulated samples with post-reaction CFSE-low samples. By matching sequences to the repertoires of sorted unstimulated Treg and non-Treg cells, each alloreactive CD4+ clone was assigned a regulatory or non-regulatory origin. This immuneACCESS table, as held by TCRdb, lists in-frame sequences with V and J called but not all clones. Of the missing ones, under half trace to an unresolved V gene in checked studies; the others have no known cause. D and trimming were read from the DNA, whereas the V and J calls and clone size are those reported in that table. In this sample the table shows more than 90,000 clones, 85% to 95% of which occur a single time. Around 1.5% of the sample is held by the ten biggest clonotypes.

For CDR1 and CDR2, the germline V gene lists SGHVS and FQNEAQ. At the junction V is shortened by 5 bases and J by 2 bases, with 11 bases in between. The CDR3 contains 14 residues, cysteine and phenylalanine counted. Just the 42-base CDR3 DNA is kept, in frame starting at base 1. The paper's findings and limits, for the study overall: Sequences below about 10^-5 frequency were poorly captured, so only a minor fraction of alloreactive clones could be mapped to unstimulated subsets. Of the alloreactive CD4+ clones that could be mapped, the Treg-derived share averaged roughly 73% with siplizumab compared with about 27% in control reactions. Compared with memory T cells, unstimulated naive T cells appeared more diverse, and naive cells seemed to make a substantial contribution to the alloresponse. Siplizumab significantly reduced the cumulative frequency of alloreactive sequences traceable to unstimulated CD4+ memory T cells. Roughly 75-95% of proliferating CD4+ or CD8+ clones could not be assigned a naive or memory phenotype. The suppressive function of proliferating Tregs from siplizumab cultures was not functionally confirmed.

Sorted unstimulated T cells and proliferating T cells recovered from mixed lymphocyte reactions underwent TCRbeta CDR3 sequencing. Fresh whole blood from around 11 HLA-typed healthy donors was used to isolate PBMCs. To map where alloreactive clones came from, CD4+ non-regulatory T cells in the unstimulated state were FACS-sorted. The V gene is TRBV7-8 and the J gene is TRBJ2-3; no D gene call is confident. The TCR originated in a human donor in good health. Sequenced input: non-Treg CD4+ T cells sorted from blood. The cell subset or site label for this specimen denotes: FACS-sorted unstimulated CD4+ non-regulatory T cells. The DNA reads as follows: TGTGCCAGCAGCAACCGAGAACCCACAGATACGCAGTATTTT. This is translated as CASSNREPTDTQYF.